This T cell receptor beta chain was identified in a study of cytomegalovirus exposure and HLA in healthy donors. The PCR was carried out with 60 Vbeta primers and 13 Jbeta primers. Sequencing used immunoSEQ multiplex PCR; TCRdb keeps in-frame clones, though not all of them. The sample contains roughly 93,000 clones, over 75% of which appear only once. Everyone who donated was a healthy bone marrow donor. The germline CDR1 and CDR2 sequences are WNHNN and SYGVQD (reference sequence). Trimming left V 0 bases short and J 0 bases short, with 6 bases between. The CDR3 covers 14 residues. This clone was detected only a few times.

The sample was PBMCs. This TCR was sampled from a man younger than 45 in good health and CMV-seronegative. This chain uses TRBV10-1 with TRBJ2-7; D is ambiguous. CDR3 nucleotide sequence: TGCGCCAGCAGTGAGTCTTTGGCCTCCTACGAGCAGTACTTC. Translated: CASSESLASYEQYF.